What follows are 11 T cell receptor beta chains derived from one specimen sequenced in a study of blood T cell repertoires in COVID-19 (dated by TCRdb to about 2020). Library preparation employed the immunoSEQ multiplex PCR assay. The table comes from immuneACCESS by way of TCRdb, which keeps in-frame sequences with V and J called. Part of the clones is missing from these tables; in studies checked, under half for an unresolved V gene and the rest for unknown reasons. The sample table shows roughly 200,000 clones, and about nine tenths are seen once. In total, the top ten clones hold less than 4.5% of the sample. Input material: PBMCs or T cells enriched from blood (not recorded which). These receptors all come from a woman aged 25 to 39 with acute COVID-19.

V and J are TRBV7-9 and TRBJ1-1, with a weak D call TRBD1 (5 bases). Germline-derived CDR1 and CDR2 are SEHNR and FQNEAQ (reference sequence). V dropped 4 bases and J dropped 1 base, with 13 bases sitting between them. This CDR3 is built from 15 residues. CDR3 in amino acids: CASSSRGGENTEAFF. In DNA form, the CDR3 reads TGTGCCAGCAGCTCCCGAGGAGGGGAGAACACTGAAGCTTTCTTT.

This clone was detected only once. V is TRBV2 and J is TRBJ2-5, with 7 bases aligning to TRBD1. The germline gives CDR1 SNHLY, CDR2 FYNNEI. Trimming cost V 8 bases and J 3 bases; bases outside gene matches: 9. There are 14 residues in the CDR3. CDR3 protein: CASCLSGTEETQYF. The CDR3 nucleotides are TGTGCCAGCTGCCTCTCTGGGACAGAAGAGACCCAGTACTTC.

This chain connects TRBV15 to TRBJ1-1; TRBD1 is a possible D gene (5 bases). The germline V and J ends were trimmed by 6 bases and 4 bases, with 15 bases remaining between them. The length of the CDR3 is 14 residues. The germline CDR1 and CDR2 sequences are LNHNV and YYDKDF (reference sequence). As DNA, the CDR3 is TGTGCCACCAGAGGGGCCTGGGCTGGCACTGAAGCTTTCTTT. It encodes CATRGAWAGTEAFF.

CDR3 residues: CASSAQHRTAYNEQFF. As DNA, the CDR3 is TGTGCCAGCAGCGCGCAACATCGGACAGCCTACAATGAGCAGTTCTTC. This chain links TRBV11-3 with TRBJ2-1; possibly TRBD1 for D (6 bases). Germline V gene data show CDR1 as SGHNT and CDR2 as YENEEA. This CDR3 comprises 16 residues. Trimming pared 5 bases from V and 2 bases from J, leaving 16 bases between.

The V call is TRBV30, the J call TRBJ1-6; D remains unclear. CDR3 length equals 14 residues. Trimming removed 1 base from V and 3 bases from J, with 7 bases in between. Per the germline V gene, CDR1 is GTSNPN and CDR2 is SVGIG (reference sequence). The CDR3 nucleotides are TGTGCCTGGAGTGGGCCAGACTATAATTCACCCCTCCACTTT. The encoded protein is CAWSGPDYNSPLHF.

The chain uses TRBV7-2 and TRBJ1-2; D is possibly TRBD1 (5 bases). Per the germline V gene, CDR1 is SGHTA and CDR2 is FQGNSA. This CDR3 has 17 residues. Trimming pared 1 base from V and 1 base from J, leaving 16 bases between. The CDR3 region is CASSLVGEAGHNYGYTF. In DNA, the CDR3 is TGTGCCAGCAGCTTAGTGGGGGAGGCAGGTCATAACTATGGCTACACCTTC.

The chain carries TRBV9 and TRBJ1-1, with D possibly matching TRBD1 (6 bases). This CDR3 spans 19 amino acids. Germline lookup yields CDR1 SGDLS and CDR2 YYNGEE. With 3 bases removed from V and 1 base from J, the gap between germline ends came to 25 bases. CDR3 residues: CASSAGGGTSNEGNTEAFF. CDR3 in DNA: TGTGCCAGCAGCGCGGGGGGAGGGACATCGAACGAGGGGAACACTGAAGCTTTCTTT.

The chain links TRBV30 to TRBJ2-7; the D gene is possibly TRBD1 (6 bases). V was pared by 1 base and J by 5 bases, with 15 bases between. In germline, CDR1 is GTSNPN, CDR2 SVGIG (reference sequence). The CDR3 spans 14 residues. This CDR3 is CAWSGDRWGHEQYF. Written as DNA, the CDR3 is TGTGCCTGGAGTGGTGACAGGTGGGGCCACGAGCAGTACTTC.

The V gene is TRBV3-1 (or the pseudogene TRBV3-2), the J gene TRBJ1-1; the D gene is possibly TRBD1 (5 bases). This CDR3 region has 19 residues. Germline V lookup: CDR1 LGHDT, CDR2 YNNKEL (reference sequence). The V gene lost 4 bases and the J gene lost 0 bases, with 24 bases spanning the gap. The CDR3 nucleotides read TGTGCCAGCAGCCGTAGGACAATCGGCCCGAACATGGTGAACACTGAAGCTTTCTTT. Amino acid sequence: CASSRRTIGPNMVNTEAFF.

This clone has only one observation. Other nucleotide sequences from this sample produce the same CDR3. This CDR3 is CASSPGRNTEAFF. CDR3 DNA sequence: TGTGCCAGCTCACCAGGGAGGAACACTGAAGCTTTCTTT. This rearrangement joins TRBV18 to TRBJ1-1; D is uncertain. The CDR3 loop spans 13 amino acids. Germline lookup yields CDR1 KGHSH and CDR2 LQKENI. Trimming cost V 2 bases and J 1 base, with 5 bases left between them.

This chain uses TRBV5-5 with TRBJ2-4; 7 positions match TRBD2. This CDR3 has 18 residues. The V and J ends lost 3 bases and 8 bases, in that order; junction bases with no gene match: 20. Germline CDR1 reads SGHKS; CDR2 reads YYEKEE (reference sequence). CDR3 DNA sequence: TGTGCCAGCAGCTCCGGGCGGGGGATCTGGACAAGTTTAGACATTCAGTACTTC. This gives the protein CASSSGRGIWTSLDIQYF.